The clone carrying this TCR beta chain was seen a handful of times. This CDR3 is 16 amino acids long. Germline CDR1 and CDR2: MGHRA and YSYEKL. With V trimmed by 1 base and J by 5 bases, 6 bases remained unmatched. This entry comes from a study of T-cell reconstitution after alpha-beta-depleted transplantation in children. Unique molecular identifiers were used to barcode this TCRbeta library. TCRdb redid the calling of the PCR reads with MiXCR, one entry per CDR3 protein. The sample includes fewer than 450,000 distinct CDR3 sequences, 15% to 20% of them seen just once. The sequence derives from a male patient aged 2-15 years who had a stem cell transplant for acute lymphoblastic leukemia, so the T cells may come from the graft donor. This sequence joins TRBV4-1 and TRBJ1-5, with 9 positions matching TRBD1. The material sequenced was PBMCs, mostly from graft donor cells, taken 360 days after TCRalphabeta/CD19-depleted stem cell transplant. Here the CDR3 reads CASSQGLGQGYQPQHF. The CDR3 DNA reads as TGCGCCAGCAGCCAAGGATTGGGACAGGGATATCAGCCCCAGCATTTT.